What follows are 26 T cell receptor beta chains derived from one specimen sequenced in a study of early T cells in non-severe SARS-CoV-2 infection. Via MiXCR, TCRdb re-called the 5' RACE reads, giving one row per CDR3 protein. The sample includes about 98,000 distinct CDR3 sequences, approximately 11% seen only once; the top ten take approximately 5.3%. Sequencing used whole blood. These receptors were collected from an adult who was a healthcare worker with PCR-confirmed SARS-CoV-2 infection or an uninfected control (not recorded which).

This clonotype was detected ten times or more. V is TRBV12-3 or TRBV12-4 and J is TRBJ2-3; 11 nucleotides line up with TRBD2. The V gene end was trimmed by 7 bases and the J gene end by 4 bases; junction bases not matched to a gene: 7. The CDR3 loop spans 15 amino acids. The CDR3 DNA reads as TGTGCCAGCACCTCACTAGCGGGAGATTCAGATACGCAGTATTTT. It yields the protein CASTSLAGDSDTQYF.

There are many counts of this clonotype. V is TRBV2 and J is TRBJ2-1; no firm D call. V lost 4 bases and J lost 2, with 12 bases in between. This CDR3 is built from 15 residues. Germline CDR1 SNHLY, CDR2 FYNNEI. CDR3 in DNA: TGTGCCAGCAGTGCTCGCCTAGGTCCCTACAATGAGCAGTTCTTC. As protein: CASSARLGPYNEQFF.

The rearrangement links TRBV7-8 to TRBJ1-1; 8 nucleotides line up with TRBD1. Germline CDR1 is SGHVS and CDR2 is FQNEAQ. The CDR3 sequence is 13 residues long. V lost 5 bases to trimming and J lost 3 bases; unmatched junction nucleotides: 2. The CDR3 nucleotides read TGTGCCAGCAGCCCGGGACAGGACACTGAAGCTTTCTTT. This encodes CASSPGQDTEAFF.

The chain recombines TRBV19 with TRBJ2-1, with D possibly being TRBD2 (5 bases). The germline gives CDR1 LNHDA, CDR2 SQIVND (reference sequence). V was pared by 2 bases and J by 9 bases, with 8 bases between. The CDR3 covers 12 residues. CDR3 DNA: TGTGCCAGTAGTATAAAGGCGGGTGAGCAGTTCTTC. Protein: CASSIKAGEQFF.

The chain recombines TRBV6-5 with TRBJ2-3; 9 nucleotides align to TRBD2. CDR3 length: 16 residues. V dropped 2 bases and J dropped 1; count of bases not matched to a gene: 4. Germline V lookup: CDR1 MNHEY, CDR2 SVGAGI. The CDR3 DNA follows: TGTGCCAGCAGTTACCCAGCTAGCGGGGGCACAGATACGCAGTATTTT. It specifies CASSYPASGGTDTQYF.

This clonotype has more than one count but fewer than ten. As DNA, the CDR3 is TGTGCCTCGAGAAGGGGCACCGACACCGGGGAGCTGTTTTTT. The encoded protein is CASRRGTDTGELFF. The rearrangement joins TRBV6-6 to TRBJ2-2; TRBD1 is a possible D gene (5 bases). CDR3 length equals 14 residues. Trimming removed 11 bases at V and 3 bases at J, with 16 bases between. Germline CDR1 MNHNY, CDR2 SVGAGI (reference sequence).

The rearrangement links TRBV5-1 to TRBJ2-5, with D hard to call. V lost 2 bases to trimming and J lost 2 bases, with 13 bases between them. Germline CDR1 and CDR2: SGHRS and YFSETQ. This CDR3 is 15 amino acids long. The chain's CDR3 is CASSFGQSSQETQYF. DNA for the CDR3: TGCGCCAGCAGCTTCGGGCAGTCCTCTCAAGAGACCCAGTACTTC. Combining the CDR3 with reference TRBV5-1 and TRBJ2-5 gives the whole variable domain KAGVTQTPRYLIKTRGQQVTLSCSPISGHRSVSWYQQTPGQGLQFLFEYFSETQRNKGNFPGRFSGRQFSNSRSEMNVSTLELGDSALYLCASSFGQSSQETQYFGPGTRLLVL.

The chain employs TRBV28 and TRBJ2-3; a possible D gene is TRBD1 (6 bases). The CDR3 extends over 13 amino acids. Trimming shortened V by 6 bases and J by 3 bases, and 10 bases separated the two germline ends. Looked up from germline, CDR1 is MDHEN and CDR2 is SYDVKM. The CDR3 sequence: CASRTQGTDTQYF. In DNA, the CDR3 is TGTGCCAGCAGAACACAGGGTACAGATACGCAGTATTTT.

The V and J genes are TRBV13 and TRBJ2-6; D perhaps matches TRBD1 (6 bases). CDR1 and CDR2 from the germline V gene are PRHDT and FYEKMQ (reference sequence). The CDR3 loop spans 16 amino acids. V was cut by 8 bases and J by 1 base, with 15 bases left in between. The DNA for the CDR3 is TGTGCCAGCGGGCACAGGGTGAATTCTGGGGCCAACGTCCTGACTTTC. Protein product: CASGHRVNSGANVLTF.

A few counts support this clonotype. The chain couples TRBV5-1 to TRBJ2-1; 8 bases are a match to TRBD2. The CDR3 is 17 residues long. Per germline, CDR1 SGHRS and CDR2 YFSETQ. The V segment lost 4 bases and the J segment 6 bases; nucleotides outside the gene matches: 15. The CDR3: CASSPGPGLASLNEQFF. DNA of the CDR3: TGCGCCAGCAGCCCCGGACCCGGACTAGCAAGCCTCAATGAGCAGTTCTTC.

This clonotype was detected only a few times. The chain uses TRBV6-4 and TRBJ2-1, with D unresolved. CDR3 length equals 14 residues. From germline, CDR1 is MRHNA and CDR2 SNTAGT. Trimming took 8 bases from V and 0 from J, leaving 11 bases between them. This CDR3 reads CASSRGDSYNEQFF. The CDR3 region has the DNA TGTGCCAGCTCCCGTGGGGACTCCTACAATGAGCAGTTCTTC.

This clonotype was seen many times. In DNA form, the CDR3 reads TGTGCCAGTAGTATCGGGACAGGGCCCTCGACAGATGGCTACACCTTC. Its translation is CASSIGTGPSTDGYTF. The chain combines TRBV19 with TRBJ1-2; 9 bases agree with TRBD1. V lost 3 bases and J lost 6; bases outside the gene matches: 11. The germline V gene encodes CDR1 LNHDA and CDR2 SQIVND (reference sequence). The CDR3 runs to 16 residues.

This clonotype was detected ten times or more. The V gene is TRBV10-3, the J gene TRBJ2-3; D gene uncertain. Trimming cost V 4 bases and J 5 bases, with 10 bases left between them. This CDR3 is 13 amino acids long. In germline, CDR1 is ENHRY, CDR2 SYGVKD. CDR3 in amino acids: CAISGGTGDTQYF. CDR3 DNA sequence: TGTGCCATCAGTGGGGGTACTGGAGATACGCAGTATTTT.

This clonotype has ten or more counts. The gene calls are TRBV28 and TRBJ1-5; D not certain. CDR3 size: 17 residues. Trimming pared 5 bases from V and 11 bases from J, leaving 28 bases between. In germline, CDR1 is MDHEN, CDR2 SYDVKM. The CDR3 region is CASSPLVDARAGRAQHF. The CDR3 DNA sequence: TGTGCCAGCAGTCCGCTGGTGGACGCCCGGGCCGGGAGAGCCCAGCATTTT.

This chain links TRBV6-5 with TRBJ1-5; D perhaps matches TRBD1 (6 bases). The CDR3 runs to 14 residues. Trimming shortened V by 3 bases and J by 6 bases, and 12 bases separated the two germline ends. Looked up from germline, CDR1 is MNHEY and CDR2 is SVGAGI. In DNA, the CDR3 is TGTGCCAGCAGTTATGGACAGAATCTTCAGCCCCAGCATTTT. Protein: CASSYGQNLQPQHF.

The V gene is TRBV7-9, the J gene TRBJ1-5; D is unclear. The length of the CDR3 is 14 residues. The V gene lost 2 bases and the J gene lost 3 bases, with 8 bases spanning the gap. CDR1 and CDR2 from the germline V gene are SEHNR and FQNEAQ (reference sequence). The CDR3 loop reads CASSLPGINQPQHF. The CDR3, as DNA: TGTGCCAGCAGCTTACCAGGAATCAATCAGCCCCAGCATTTT.

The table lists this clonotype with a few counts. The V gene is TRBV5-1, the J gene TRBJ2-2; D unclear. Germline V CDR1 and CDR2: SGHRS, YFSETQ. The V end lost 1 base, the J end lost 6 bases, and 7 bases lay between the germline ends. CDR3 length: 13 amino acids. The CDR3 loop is CASSLSSSGELFF. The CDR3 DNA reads TGCGCCAGCAGCTTGTCCTCCTCCGGGGAGCTGTTTTTT. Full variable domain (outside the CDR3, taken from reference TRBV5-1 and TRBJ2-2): KAGVTQTPRYLIKTRGQQVTLSCSPISGHRSVSWYQQTPGQGLQFLFEYFSETQRNKGNFPGRFSGRQFSNSRSEMNVSTLELGDSALYLCASSLSSSGELFFGEGSRLTVL.

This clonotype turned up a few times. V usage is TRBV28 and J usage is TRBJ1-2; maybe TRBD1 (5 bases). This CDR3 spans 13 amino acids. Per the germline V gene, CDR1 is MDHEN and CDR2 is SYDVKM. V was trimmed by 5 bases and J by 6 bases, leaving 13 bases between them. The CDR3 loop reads CASSRQKVDGYTF. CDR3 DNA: TGTGCCAGCAGTCGACAGAAAGTGGATGGCTACACCTTC.

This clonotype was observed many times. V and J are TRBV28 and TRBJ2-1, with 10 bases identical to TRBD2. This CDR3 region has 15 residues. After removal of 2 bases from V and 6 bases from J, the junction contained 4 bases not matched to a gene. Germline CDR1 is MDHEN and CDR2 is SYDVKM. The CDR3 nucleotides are TGTGCCAGCAGTTTAGTCCCTAGCGGGAGCAATGAGCAGTTCTTC. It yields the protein CASSLVPSGSNEQFF. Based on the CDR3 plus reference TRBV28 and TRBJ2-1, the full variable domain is DVKVTQSSRYLVKRTGEKVFLECVQDMDHENMFWYRQDPGLGLRLIYFSYDVKMKEKGDIPEGYSVSREKKERFSLILESASTNQTSMYLCASSLVPSGSNEQFFGPGTRLTVL.

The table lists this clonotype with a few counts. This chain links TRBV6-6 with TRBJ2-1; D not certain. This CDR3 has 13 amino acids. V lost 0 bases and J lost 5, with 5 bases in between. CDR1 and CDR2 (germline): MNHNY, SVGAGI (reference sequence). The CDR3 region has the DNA TGTGCCAGCAGTTACTCGCCTCACAATGAGCAGTTCTTC. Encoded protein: CASSYSPHNEQFF.

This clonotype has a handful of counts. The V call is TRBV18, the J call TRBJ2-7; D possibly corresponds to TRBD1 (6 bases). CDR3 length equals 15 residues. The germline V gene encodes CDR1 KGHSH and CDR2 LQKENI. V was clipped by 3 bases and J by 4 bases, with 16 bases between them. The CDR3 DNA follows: TGTGCCAGCTCACCGGGAGACAGGATAACTTACGAGCAGTACTTC. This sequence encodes CASSPGDRITYEQYF.

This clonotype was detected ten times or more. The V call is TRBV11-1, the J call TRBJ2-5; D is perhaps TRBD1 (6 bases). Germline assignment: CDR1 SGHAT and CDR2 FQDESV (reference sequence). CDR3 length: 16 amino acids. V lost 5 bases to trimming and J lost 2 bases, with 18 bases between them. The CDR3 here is CASSKGGPGIQETQYF. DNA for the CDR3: TGTGCCAGCAGCAAAGGGGGTCCAGGGATTCAAGAGACCCAGTACTTC.

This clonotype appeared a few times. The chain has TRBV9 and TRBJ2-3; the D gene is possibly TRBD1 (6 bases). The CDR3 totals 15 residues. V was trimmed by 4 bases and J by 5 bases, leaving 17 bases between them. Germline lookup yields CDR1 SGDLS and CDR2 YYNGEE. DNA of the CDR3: TGTGCCAGCAGCCCCGAGACAGGCGAGCAAGATACGCAGTATTTT. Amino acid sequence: CASSPETGEQDTQYF.

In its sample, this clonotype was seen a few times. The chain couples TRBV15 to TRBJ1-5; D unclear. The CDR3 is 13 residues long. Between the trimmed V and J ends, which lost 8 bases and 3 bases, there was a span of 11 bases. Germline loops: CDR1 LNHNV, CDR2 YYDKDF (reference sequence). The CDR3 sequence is CATATGTNQPQHF. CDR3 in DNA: TGTGCCACCGCGACCGGCACCAATCAGCCCCAGCATTTT. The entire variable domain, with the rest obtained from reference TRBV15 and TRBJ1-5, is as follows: DAMVIQNPRYQVTQFGKPVTLSCSQTLNHNVMYWYQQKSSQAPKLLFHYYDKDFNNEADTPDNFQSRRPNTSFCFLDIRSPGLGDTAMYLCATATGTNQPQHFGDGTRLSIL.

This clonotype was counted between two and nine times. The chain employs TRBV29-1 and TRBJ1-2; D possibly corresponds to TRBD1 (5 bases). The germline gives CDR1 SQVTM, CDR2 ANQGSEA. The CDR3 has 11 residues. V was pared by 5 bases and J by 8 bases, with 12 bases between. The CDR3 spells CSVHLGDGYTF. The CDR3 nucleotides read TGCAGCGTTCACCTGGGGGACGGCTACACCTTC.

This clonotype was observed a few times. The CDR3 sequence: CASSFEASGGQETQYF. In DNA, the CDR3 is TGTGCCAGCAGTTTCGAGGCTAGCGGGGGGCAAGAGACCCAGTACTTC. V usage is TRBV27 and J usage is TRBJ2-5; TRBD2 aligns across 11 bases. The CDR3 is 16 amino acids. Germline-derived CDR1 and CDR2 are MNHEY and SMNVEV (reference sequence). V dropped 3 bases and J dropped 2; count of bases not matched to a gene: 5.